This T cell receptor (beta chain) was recovered during a study of OX40 agonist ivuxolimab in advanced cancers. Overall study context: At 0.01 to 10 mg/kg, ivuxolimab was administered intravenously to patients every 2 weeks. Males comprised roughly four fifths of the group, whose mean age was approximately 61 years (range roughly 20 to 85).

Sequencing was performed with immunoSEQ multiplex PCR; in TCRdb, only in-frame clones are kept and a portion is missing. The sample lists over 40,000 clones, roughly 88% seen once, with around 1.5% in the top ten. The study's findings and limits: Among the lowest levels of clonal expansion were found in partial responders at 0.1-3.0 mg/kg.

CDR1 is DFQATT, CDR2 SNEGSKA, per germline (reference sequence). Between the trimmed V and J ends, which lost 1 base and 9 bases, there was a span of 10 bases. This CDR3 has 11 amino acids. As regards this clone: Antigen unknown.

The V gene is TRBV20-1, the J gene TRBJ2-7; no definite D call. The specimen was CD4+ or CD8+ T cells sorted from blood, collected in a trial of the OX40 agonist ivuxolimab. The clonotype originates from an adult with an advanced solid tumor such as melanoma, head and neck, liver or kidney cancer. In DNA, the CDR3 is TGCAGTGCTAGAGTCAGCCGCGGGCAGTACTTC. It is translated as CSARVSRGQYF.